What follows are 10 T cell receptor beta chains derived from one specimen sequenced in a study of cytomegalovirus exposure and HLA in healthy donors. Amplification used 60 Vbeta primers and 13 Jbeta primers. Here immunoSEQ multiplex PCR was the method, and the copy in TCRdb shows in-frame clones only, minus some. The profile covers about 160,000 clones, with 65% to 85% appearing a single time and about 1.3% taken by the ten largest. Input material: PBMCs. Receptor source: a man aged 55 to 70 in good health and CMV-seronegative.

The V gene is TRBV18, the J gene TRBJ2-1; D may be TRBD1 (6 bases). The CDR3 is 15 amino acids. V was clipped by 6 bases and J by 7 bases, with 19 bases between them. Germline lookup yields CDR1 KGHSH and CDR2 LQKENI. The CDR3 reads CASSPGNTQGNEQFF. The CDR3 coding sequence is TGTGCCAGCTCCCCTGGAAACACTCAGGGGAATGAGCAGTTCTTC.

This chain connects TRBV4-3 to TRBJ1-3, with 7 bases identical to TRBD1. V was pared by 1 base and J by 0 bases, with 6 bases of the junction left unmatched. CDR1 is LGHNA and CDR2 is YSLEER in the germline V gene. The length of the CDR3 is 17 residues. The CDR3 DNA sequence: TGCGCCAGCAGCCAAGCCTTGGACAGGACCTCTGGAAACACCATATATTTT. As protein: CASSQALDRTSGNTIYF.

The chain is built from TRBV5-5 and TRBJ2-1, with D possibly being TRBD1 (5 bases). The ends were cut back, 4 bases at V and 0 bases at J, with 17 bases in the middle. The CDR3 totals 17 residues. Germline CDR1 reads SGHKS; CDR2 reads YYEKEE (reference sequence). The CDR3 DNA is TGTGCCAGCAGCCCTCCTCAGGGAAGAAGCTCCTACAATGAGCAGTTCTTC. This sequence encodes CASSPPQGRSSYNEQFF.

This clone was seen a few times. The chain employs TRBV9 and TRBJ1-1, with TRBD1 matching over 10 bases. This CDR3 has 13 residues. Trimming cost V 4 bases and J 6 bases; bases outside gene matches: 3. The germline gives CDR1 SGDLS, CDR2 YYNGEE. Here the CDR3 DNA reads TGTGCCAGCAGCATGGGACAGGGGCCTGAAGCTTTCTTT. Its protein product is CASSMGQGPEAFF.

The CDR3, as DNA: TGTGCCTGGAGTCAAACAGGGGGAGGAGGTGGAAACACCATATATTTT. Amino acid sequence: CAWSQTGGGGGNTIYF. This rearrangement joins TRBV30 to TRBJ1-3; 8 bases fit TRBD1. The CDR3 sequence is 16 residues long. Trimming took 2 bases from V and 3 from J; bases not matched to a gene: 9. The germline V gene encodes CDR1 GTSNPN and CDR2 SVGIG (reference sequence).

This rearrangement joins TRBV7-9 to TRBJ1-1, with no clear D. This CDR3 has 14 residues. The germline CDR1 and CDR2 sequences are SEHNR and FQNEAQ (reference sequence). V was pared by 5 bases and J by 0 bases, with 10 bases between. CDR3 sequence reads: CASSMQAVNTEAFF. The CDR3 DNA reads TGTGCCAGCAGCATGCAGGCTGTGAACACTGAAGCTTTCTTT.

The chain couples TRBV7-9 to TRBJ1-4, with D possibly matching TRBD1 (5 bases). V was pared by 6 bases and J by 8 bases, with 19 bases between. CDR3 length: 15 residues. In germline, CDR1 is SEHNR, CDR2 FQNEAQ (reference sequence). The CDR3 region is CASSPQGTVDEKLFF. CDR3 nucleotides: TGTGCCAGCAGTCCTCAGGGAACAGTTGACGAAAAACTGTTTTTT.

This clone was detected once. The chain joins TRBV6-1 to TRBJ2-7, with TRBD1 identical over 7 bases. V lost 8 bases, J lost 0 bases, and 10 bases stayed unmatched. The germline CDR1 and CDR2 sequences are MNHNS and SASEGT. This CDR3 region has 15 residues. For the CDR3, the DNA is TGTGCCAGCGAAAGACAGGGCAGTAGCTCCTACGAGCAGTACTTC. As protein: CASERQGSSSYEQYF.

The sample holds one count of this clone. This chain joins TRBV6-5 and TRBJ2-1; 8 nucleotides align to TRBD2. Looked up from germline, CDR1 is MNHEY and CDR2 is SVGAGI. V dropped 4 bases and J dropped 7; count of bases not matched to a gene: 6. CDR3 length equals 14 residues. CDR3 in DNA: TGTGCCAGCAGTTTCGGGGGGGGCTCAAATGAGCAGTTCTTC. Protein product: CASSFGGGSNEQFF.

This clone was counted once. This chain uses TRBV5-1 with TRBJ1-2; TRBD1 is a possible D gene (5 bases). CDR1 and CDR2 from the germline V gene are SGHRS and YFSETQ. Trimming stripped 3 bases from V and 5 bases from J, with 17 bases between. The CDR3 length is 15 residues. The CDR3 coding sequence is TGCGCCAGCAGCTACGACAGCTTGGCGGTGTATGGCTACACCTTC. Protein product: CASSYDSLAVYGYTF.